The clone carrying this T cell receptor beta chain was seen just once. The CDR3 covers 15 residues. Germline V CDR1 and CDR2: LGHNA, YSLEER. V shed 2 bases and J shed 7 bases, with 12 bases lying between them. Source study methods: Amplifying reference gene primers gave estimates of nucleated cell counts. Using immunoSEQ multiplex PCR, the repertoire was profiled, and TCRdb retains in-frame clones only, with some absent. The DNA was the basis for D and trimming; V, J and clone size are from that table. Among some 80,000 clones listed, roughly 82% were seen once. The data derive from a study of blood T cell repertoires in COVID-19. Study summary: Spain, Italy and the United States supplied samples that represented acute and convalescent COVID-19. Sample material is recorded as cDNA or gDNA derived from T cells, B-cell-depleted T cells, or PBMCs.

This chain connects TRBV4-3 to TRBJ1-6; D ambiguous. The receptor comes from an elderly woman with active or convalescent COVID-19. Input material: peripheral blood. The CDR3 protein is CASSQNGGGNSPLHF. The CDR3 coding sequence is TGCGCCAGCAGCCAAAACGGTGGAGGGAATTCACCCCTCCACTTT.